This TCR beta chain is drawn from a study of T cell repertoires in cytomegalovirus infection. Study-wide context: Based on public TCR beta signatures, there were indications of CMV infection and of a matching HLA type.

A few counts support this clonotype. As yet, its antigen is unknown. TCRdb analysed the reads with MiXCR anew, one entry per CDR3 protein. The repertoire consists of about 180,000 distinct CDR3 sequences, with 17% occurring once and the leading ten covering about 25%. Study-wide results and limits: It was HLA-C-restricted CMV-specific TCR beta clonotypes that dominated the response ex vivo. Individuals carrying CMV plus the relevant HLA were identified by cumulative frequency of public TCR beta families.

Trimming left V 5 bases short and J 0 bases short, with 8 bases between. Per the germline V gene, CDR1 is SEHNR and CDR2 is FQNEAQ (reference sequence). This CDR3 is 13 amino acids long. The clonotype comes from a human donor in good health (CMV status not recorded). Some clones in this sample may be carry-over from other donors' samples. The sample consisted of CD8+ T cells from PBMCs. The V and J genes are TRBV7-9 and TRBJ2-7; no clear D gene. This CDR3 reads CASSARTSYEQYF. CDR3 bases: TGTGCCAGCAGCGCCAGGACCTCCTACGAGCAGTACTTC.